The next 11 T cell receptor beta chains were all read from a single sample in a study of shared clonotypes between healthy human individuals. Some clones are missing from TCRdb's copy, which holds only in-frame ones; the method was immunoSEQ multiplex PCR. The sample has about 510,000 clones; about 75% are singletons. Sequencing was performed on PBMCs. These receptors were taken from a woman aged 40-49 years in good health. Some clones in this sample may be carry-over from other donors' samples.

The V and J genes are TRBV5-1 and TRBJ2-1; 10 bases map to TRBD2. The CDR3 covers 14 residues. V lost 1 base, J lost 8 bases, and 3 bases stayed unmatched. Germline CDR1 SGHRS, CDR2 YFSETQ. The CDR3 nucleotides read TGCGCCAGCAGCTTGAGCGGGAGGGTCGATGAGCAGTTCTTC. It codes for CASSLSGRVDEQFF.

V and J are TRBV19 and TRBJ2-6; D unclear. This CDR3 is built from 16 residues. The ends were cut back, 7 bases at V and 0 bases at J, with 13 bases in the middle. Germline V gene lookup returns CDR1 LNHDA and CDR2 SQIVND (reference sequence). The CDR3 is CASTNGRYSGANVLTF. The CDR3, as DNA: TGTGCCAGTACCAACGGCCGGTACTCTGGGGCCAACGTCCTGACTTTC.

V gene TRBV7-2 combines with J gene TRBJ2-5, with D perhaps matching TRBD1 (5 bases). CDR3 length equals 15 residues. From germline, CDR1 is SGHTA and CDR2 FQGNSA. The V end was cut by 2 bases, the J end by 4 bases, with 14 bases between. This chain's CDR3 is CASSLNAGNGETQYF. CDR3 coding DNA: TGTGCCAGCAGCTTAAATGCAGGGAACGGAGAGACCCAGTACTTC.

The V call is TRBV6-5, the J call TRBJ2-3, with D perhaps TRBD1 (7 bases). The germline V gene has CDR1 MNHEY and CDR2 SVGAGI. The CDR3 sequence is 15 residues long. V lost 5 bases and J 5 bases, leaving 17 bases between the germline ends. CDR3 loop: CASSKGGARGDTQYF. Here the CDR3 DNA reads TGTGCCAGCAGTAAAGGGGGCGCGCGGGGAGATACGCAGTATTTT.

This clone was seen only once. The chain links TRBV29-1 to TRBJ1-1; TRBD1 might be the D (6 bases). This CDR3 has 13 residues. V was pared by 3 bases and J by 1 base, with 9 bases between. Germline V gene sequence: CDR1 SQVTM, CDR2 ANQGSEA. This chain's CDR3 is CSVERGGNTEAFF. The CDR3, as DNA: TGCAGCGTTGAGAGGGGGGGGAACACTGAAGCTTTCTTT.

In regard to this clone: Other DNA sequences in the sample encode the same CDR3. The CDR3 here is CASSFLNEQYF. CDR3 nucleotide sequence: TGTGCCAGCAGTTTTTTGAACGAGCAGTACTTC. The chain has TRBV27 and TRBJ2-7; D ambiguous. The germline CDR1 and CDR2 sequences are MNHEY and SMNVEV (reference sequence). Trimming cost V 3 bases and J 5 bases, with 5 bases left between them. The CDR3 has 11 residues.

The CDR3 sequence: CASSLVYWTATNQPQHF. CDR3 DNA sequence: TGTGCCAGCAGTTTAGTTTACTGGACAGCTACAAATCAGCCCCAGCATTTT. The chain combines TRBV28 with TRBJ1-5; D perhaps matches TRBD1 (6 bases). There are 17 residues in the CDR3. V lost 2 bases and J 4 bases, leaving 18 bases between the germline ends. Germline V CDR1 and CDR2: MDHEN, SYDVKM.

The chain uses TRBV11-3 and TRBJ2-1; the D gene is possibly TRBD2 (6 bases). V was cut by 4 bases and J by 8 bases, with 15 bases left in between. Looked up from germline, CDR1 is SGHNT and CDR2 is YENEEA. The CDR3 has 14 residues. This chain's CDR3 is CASSYKAGSHEQFF. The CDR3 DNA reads TGTGCCAGCAGCTACAAAGCGGGTAGCCATGAGCAGTTCTTC. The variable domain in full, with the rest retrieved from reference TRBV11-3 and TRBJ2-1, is EAGVVQSPRYKIIEKKQPVAFWCNPISGHNTLYWYLQNLGQGPELLIRYENEEAVDDSQLPKDRFSAERLKGVDSTLKIQPAELGDSAVYLCASSYKAGSHEQFFGPGTRLTVL.

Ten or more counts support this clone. CDR3 region: CASSKPGITDTQYF. DNA of the CDR3: TGTGCCAGCAGCAAGCCAGGGATTACAGATACGCAGTATTTT. The J gene is TRBJ2-3, the V gene TRBV9; D possibly corresponds to TRBD1 (5 bases). The V gene's germline CDR1 is SGDLS and CDR2 YYNGEE. The CDR3 extends over 14 amino acids. V lost 4 bases to trimming and J lost 3 bases, with 12 bases between them.

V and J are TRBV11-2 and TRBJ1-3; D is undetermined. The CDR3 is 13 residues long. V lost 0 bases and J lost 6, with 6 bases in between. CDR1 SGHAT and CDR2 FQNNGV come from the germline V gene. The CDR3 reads CASSLDWENTIYF. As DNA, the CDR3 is TGTGCCAGCAGCTTAGACTGGGAAAACACCATATATTTT.

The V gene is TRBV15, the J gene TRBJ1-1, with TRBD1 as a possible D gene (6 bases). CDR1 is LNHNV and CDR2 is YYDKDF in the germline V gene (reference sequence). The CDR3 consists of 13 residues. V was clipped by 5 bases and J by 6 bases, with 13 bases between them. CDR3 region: CATSGLNRAEAFF. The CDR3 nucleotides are TGTGCCACCAGCGGCCTTAACAGGGCTGAAGCTTTCTTT.